This T cell receptor beta chain was sequenced during a study of shared clonotypes between healthy human individuals. On the study more broadly: Each donor had three CD4 naive, three CD4 memory, two CD8 naive and one CD8 memory plate.

Germline V lookup: CDR1 MNHNY, CDR2 SVGAGI (reference sequence). The length of the CDR3 is 14 residues. The V and J ends lost 10 bases and 7 bases, in that order; junction bases with no gene match: 12. TCRdb keeps only in-frame clones here, not all; method: immunoSEQ multiplex PCR. The sample lists about 1.1 million clones, around 78% seen once, with more than 0.45% in the top ten. Material for sequencing was memory CD4+ T cells from PBMCs. Documented subset: CD45RA-negative fraction. The clonotype originates from a man younger than 35 in good health. Some clones in this sample may be carry-over from other donors' samples. This sequence joins TRBV6-6 and TRBJ2-2, with 7 bases aligning to TRBD1. The CDR3 DNA follows: TGTGCCATCAGACCAGGGGGTAGGAACGGGGAGCTGTTTTTT. Translated, it gives CAIRPGGRNGELFF.